The 22 T cell receptor beta chains listed next were all sequenced from one sample in a study of blood T cell repertoires in COVID-19. Only in-frame clones appear in the TCRdb table, and some are missing; sequencing was by immunoSEQ multiplex PCR. The sample has approximately 300,000 clones; 80% to 90% are singletons. Sequenced input: PBMCs or T cells enriched from blood (not recorded which). These receptors all come from a woman between 25 and 40 years old who had recovered from COVID-19.

This clone was recorded only once. The chain joins TRBV5-1 to TRBJ1-2; no clear D. V was pared by 4 bases and J by 8 bases, with 18 bases between. The CDR3 is made up of 14 amino acids. Germline V gives CDR1 SGHRS, CDR2 YFSETQ. DNA for the CDR3: TGCGCCAGCAGCCCGGCAGCGGCCAATACGGGCTACACCTTC. This gives the protein CASSPAAANTGYTF. Full variable domain (outside the CDR3, taken from reference TRBV5-1 and TRBJ1-2): KAGVTQTPRYLIKTRGQQVTLSCSPISGHRSVSWYQQTPGQGLQFLFEYFSETQRNKGNFPGRFSGRQFSNSRSEMNVSTLELGDSALYLCASSPAAANTGYTFGSGTRLTVV.

V gene TRBV28 combines with J gene TRBJ2-7; tentative D call: TRBD1 (6 bases). The V end lost 7 bases, the J end lost 3 bases, and 10 bases lay between the germline ends. This CDR3 comprises 12 residues. Germline CDR1 is MDHEN and CDR2 is SYDVKM. The CDR3 reads CASIGQYYEQYF. CDR3 DNA sequence: TGTGCCAGCATAGGACAGTACTACGAGCAGTACTTC.

V gene TRBV5-6 combines with J gene TRBJ1-2; TRBD1 aligns across 7 bases. Unmatched junction bases numbered 7, after V lost 2 bases and J lost 3 bases. The CDR3 contains 15 residues. Germline lookup yields CDR1 SGHDT and CDR2 YYEEEE. DNA of the CDR3: TGTGCCAGCAGCTTCGTCCAACAGGGGTACTATGGCTACACCTTC. Translating it yields CASSFVQQGYYGYTF.

The V and J genes are TRBV27 and TRBJ1-5, with unresolved D. CDR3 length: 12 residues. Germline lookup yields CDR1 MNHEY and CDR2 SMNVEV (reference sequence). With 8 bases removed from V and 6 bases from J, the gap between germline ends came to 11 bases. CDR3 sequence (DNA): TGTGCCAGCCAAGGAGGTGGTCAGCCCCAGCATTTT. Amino acid sequence: CASQGGGQPQHF.

The CDR3 nucleotides are TGCGCCAGCAGCCCTGGCGGGGGGAACACTGAAGCTTTCTTT. Its translation is CASSPGGGNTEAFF. The chain is built from TRBV5-1 and TRBJ1-1; tentatively, D is TRBD1 (5 bases). The CDR3 is 14 residues long. The V gene lost 4 bases and the J gene lost 1 base, with 11 bases spanning the gap. Germline V gene data show CDR1 as SGHRS and CDR2 as YFSETQ.

This chain joins TRBV7-9 and TRBJ1-2; 7 bases agree with TRBD1. Germline V gene lookup returns CDR1 SEHNR and CDR2 FQNEAQ (reference sequence). The V segment lost 3 bases and the J segment 3 bases; nucleotides outside the gene matches: 4. The length of the CDR3 is 14 residues. This CDR3 is CASSFTGVDYGYTF. The CDR3 DNA sequence: TGTGCCAGCAGCTTTACAGGGGTGGACTATGGCTACACCTTC.

This sequence joins TRBV15 and TRBJ2-3, with D possibly TRBD2 on 5 matching bases. With 0 bases removed from V and 2 bases from J, the gap between germline ends came to 12 bases. CDR1 and CDR2 from the germline V gene are LNHNV and YYDKDF (reference sequence). The CDR3 spans 16 residues. Here the CDR3 reads CATSRDRGGSTDTQYF. The CDR3 DNA reads TGTGCCACCAGCAGAGATCGAGGAGGATCCACAGATACGCAGTATTTT.

The chain employs TRBV9 and TRBJ2-1, with TRBD2 matching 11 bases. The ends lost 3 bases at V and 8 bases at J; junction bases unmatched: 13. CDR3 length equals 17 residues. CDR1 is SGDLS and CDR2 is YYNGEE in the germline V gene. In DNA form, the CDR3 reads TGTGCCAGCAGCGGCCCGGTGTTAGCGGGAGGGTTAGATGAGCAGTTCTTC. Protein product: CASSGPVLAGGLDEQFF.

The chain joins TRBV7-9 to TRBJ2-3; 7 bases agree with TRBD2. Germline assignment: CDR1 SEHNR and CDR2 FQNEAQ (reference sequence). The CDR3 is 14 amino acids. Losses at the gene ends were 9 bases for V and 2 bases for J; bases not matched to a gene: 8. In DNA form, the CDR3 reads TGTGCCAGGAGCGGGGAGGGTGACACAGATACGCAGTATTTT. It translates to CARSGEGDTDTQYF.

A remark on this clone: Additional DNA sequences in this sample encode the identical CDR3. The chain joins TRBV15 to TRBJ1-5; 8 bases are shared with TRBD1. Trimming took 1 base from V and 4 from J; bases not matched to a gene: 3. The germline CDR1 and CDR2 sequences are LNHNV and YYDKDF (reference sequence). The CDR3 is 15 residues long. The DNA of the CDR3 is TGTGCCACCAGCAGAGGTAGACAGGGGAATCAGCCCCAGCATTTT. Protein sequence: CATSRGRQGNQPQHF.

The chain joins TRBV7-9 to TRBJ2-7, with TRBD2 as a possible D gene (6 bases). The CDR3 covers 15 residues. V dropped 4 bases and J dropped 0 bases, with 13 bases sitting between them. Germline V lookup: CDR1 SEHNR, CDR2 FQNEAQ (reference sequence). In DNA form, the CDR3 reads TGTGCCAGCAGCTCAGTCGGGGGAAGCTCCTACGAGCAGTACTTC. This gives the protein CASSSVGGSSYEQYF.

The chain employs TRBV10-3 and TRBJ2-2, with 11 bases identical to TRBD1. CDR3 size: 17 residues. Trimming took 6 bases from V and 4 from J; bases not matched to a gene: 10. From germline, CDR1 is ENHRY and CDR2 SYGVKD. CDR3 bases: TGTGCCATCAGCGGCGGCGGGGGGACAGGGGGCACCGGGGAGCTGTTTTTT. Translated: CAISGGGGTGGTGELFF.

The chain joins TRBV6-5 to TRBJ2-7; 9 nucleotides align to TRBD1. Germline V gene data show CDR1 as MNHEY and CDR2 as SVGAGI. The junction had 8 bases not matched to a gene; V was cut back by 2 bases and J by 6 bases. The CDR3 sequence is 15 residues long. CDR3 bases: TGTGCCAGCAGTTACGGGACAGGGCTAACGGGCGAGCAGTACTTC. Translation gives CASSYGTGLTGEQYF.

The J gene is TRBJ2-3, the V gene TRBV30; the match to TRBD2 covers 8 bases. The CDR3 totals 19 residues. V was clipped by 1 base and J by 0 bases; unmatched bases: 15. Per germline, CDR1 GTSNPN and CDR2 SVGIG (reference sequence). The CDR3 region is CAWSAHLAPLAGSTDTQYF. CDR3 nucleotide sequence: TGTGCCTGGAGTGCCCATTTAGCCCCTCTAGCGGGCAGCACAGATACGCAGTATTTT.

The gene calls are TRBV19 and TRBJ2-7; TRBD2 aligns across 13 bases. V was clipped by 5 bases and J by 7 bases; unmatched bases: 11. The CDR3 runs 16 residues. Germline values: CDR1 LNHDA, CDR2 SQIVND (reference sequence). The CDR3 DNA reads TGTGCCAGTAGTCTCGGGACTAGCGGGGCCCCGGGGGAGCAGTACTTC. Amino acid sequence: CASSLGTSGAPGEQYF.

This clone has only a few counts. This chain uses TRBV7-9 with TRBJ1-5; TRBD1 aligns across 11 bases. The CDR3 is 15 amino acids. After removal of 3 bases from V and 5 bases from J, the junction contained 3 bases not matched to a gene. Germline V gives CDR1 SEHNR, CDR2 FQNEAQ (reference sequence). The DNA for the CDR3 is TGTGCCAGCAGCTTCGGGACAGGGGGGGATCAGCCCCAGCATTTT. It codes for CASSFGTGGDQPQHF.

CDR3 DNA: TGCGCCAGCAACGGACTAGCGGGGAGCTCCTACGAGCAGTACTTC. The encoded protein is CASNGLAGSSYEQYF. The J gene is TRBJ2-7, the V gene TRBV5-1; 12 bases align to TRBD2. The CDR3 loop spans 15 amino acids. V was clipped by 6 bases and J by 0 bases; unmatched bases: 4. In germline, CDR1 is SGHRS, CDR2 YFSETQ.

The gene calls are TRBV30 and TRBJ1-6, with D perhaps TRBD1 (5 bases). Germline V lookup: CDR1 GTSNPN, CDR2 SVGIG (reference sequence). The CDR3 sequence is 16 residues long. Deletions cut 1 base from V and 5 bases from J, with 15 bases between. The CDR3 loop reads CAWSGEGGDDNSPLHF. In nucleotides, the CDR3 is TGTGCCTGGAGTGGGGAAGGAGGGGACGATAATTCACCCCTCCACTTT.

The chain recombines TRBV4-1 with TRBJ1-1; D not resolved. Germline lookup yields CDR1 MGHRA and CDR2 YSYEKL. CDR3 length: 15 residues. V was cut by 0 bases and J by 6 bases, with 14 bases left in between. CDR3 nucleotides: TGCGCCAGCAGCCAAGACTCATGGGGAGCCGCTGAAGCTTTCTTT. Protein sequence: CASSQDSWGAAEAFF.

This clone was recorded only once. The chain links TRBV30 to TRBJ1-2; 9 positions match TRBD1. Germline trimming cut 2 bases from V and 7 bases from J; bases unmatched to any gene: 2. Looked up from germline, CDR1 is GTSNPN and CDR2 is SVGIG (reference sequence). The CDR3 loop spans 12 amino acids. The CDR3 DNA sequence: TGTGCCTGGAGTAGGACAGGGGCTGGCTACACCTTC. Translated, it gives CAWSRTGAGYTF. The complete variable domain, with remaining parts taken from reference TRBV30 and TRBJ1-2, reads SQTIHQWPATLVQPVGSPLSLECTVEGTSNPNLYWYRQAAGRGLQLLFYSVGIGQISSEVPQNLSASRPQDRQFILSSKKLLLSDSGFYLCAWSRTGAGYTFGSGTRLTVV.

The V call is TRBV28, the J call TRBJ1-5; TRBD1 matches 7 bases. Germline assignment: CDR1 MDHEN and CDR2 SYDVKM. V trimming: 2 bases; J trimming: 6 bases; junction bases outside the gene matches: 4. This CDR3 has 14 residues. The CDR3 region has the DNA TGTGCCAGCAGTTTACGCCAGGGGGTTCAGCCCCAGCATTTT. Translating gives CASSLRQGVQPQHF.

This clone was found many times. The V and J genes are TRBV5-1 and TRBJ2-5; no clear D. The germline gives CDR1 SGHRS, CDR2 YFSETQ. Trimming shortened V by 0 bases and J by 1 base, and 7 bases separated the two germline ends. The CDR3 sequence is 14 residues long. The CDR3 sequence: CASSLDSFQETQYF. As DNA, the CDR3 is TGCGCCAGCAGCTTGGACAGCTTCCAAGAGACCCAGTACTTC.